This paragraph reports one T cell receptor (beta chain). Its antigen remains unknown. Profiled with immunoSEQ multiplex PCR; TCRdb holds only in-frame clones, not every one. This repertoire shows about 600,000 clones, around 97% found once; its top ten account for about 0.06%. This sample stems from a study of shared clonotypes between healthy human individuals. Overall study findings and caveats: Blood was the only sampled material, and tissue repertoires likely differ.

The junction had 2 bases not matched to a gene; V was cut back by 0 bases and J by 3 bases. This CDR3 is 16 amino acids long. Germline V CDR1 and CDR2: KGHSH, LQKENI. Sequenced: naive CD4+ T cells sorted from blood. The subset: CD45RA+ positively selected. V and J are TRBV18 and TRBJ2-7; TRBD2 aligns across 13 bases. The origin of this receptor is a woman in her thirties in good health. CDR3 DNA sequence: TGTGCCAGCTCACCACCGACTAGCGGGAGGTTCTACGAGCAGTACTTC. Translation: CASSPPTSGRFYEQYF. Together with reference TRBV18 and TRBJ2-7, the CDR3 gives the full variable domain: NAGVMQNPRHLVRRRGQEARLRCSPMKGHSHVYWYRQLPEEGLKFMVYLQKENIIDESGMPKERFSAEFPKEGPSILRIQQVVRGDSAAYFCASSPPTSGRFYEQYFGPGTRLTVT.